A selection of T cell receptor beta chains follows, all from one sample in a study of memory CD4+ T cells and cytomegalovirus serostatus. Using immunoSEQ multiplex PCR, the repertoire was profiled, and TCRdb retains in-frame clones only, with some absent. The data contain about 41,000 clones, roughly 77% of them singletons. The sample was memory CD4+ T cells from blood. The receptor set was obtained from an adult in good health and CMV-seronegative. Each CDR3 is given with its conserved first and last residue. Each record gives: J gene, V gene, clone size, D gene, CDR3 protein, CDR3 DNA. A D gene is named only where the DNA matches it firmly. Only part of the rows carry a size: once, few, many, or a class if the clone is expanded.

>TRBJ1-1|TRBV2|NA|NA
CASRGGRANTEAFF
TGTGCCAGCCGCGGGGGGAGGGCTAACACTGAAGCTTTCTTT
>TRBJ1-6|TRBV14|few|NA
CASSQQGVSPLHF
TGTGCCAGCAGCCAACAAGGGGTGTCACCCCTCCACTTT
>TRBJ2-5|TRBV7-8|NA|NA
CASSMTVLETQYF
TGTGCCAGCAGCATGACGGTACTGGAGACCCAGTACTTC
>TRBJ2-6|TRBV5-1|NA|NA
CASSLWGLSSGANVLTF
TGCGCCAGCAGCTTATGGGGACTCAGCTCTGGGGCCAACGTCCTGACTTTC
>TRBJ1-4|TRBV2|NA|NA
CASRFAANEKLFF
TGTGCCAGCAGGTTTGCGGCTAATGAAAAACTGTTTTTT
>TRBJ1-1|TRBV29-1|once|NA
CSVARVNTEAFF
TGCAGCGTTGCCCGGGTGAACACTGAAGCTTTCTTT
>TRBJ2-7|TRBV19|NA|NA
CASSQTGYEQYF
TGTGCCAGTAGCCAAACAGGATACGAGCAGTACTTC
>TRBJ2-7|TRBV10-3|NA|NA
CAITDDPNYEQYF
TGTGCCATCACTGACGACCCGAACTACGAGCAGTACTTC
>TRBJ1-1|TRBV30|medium-sized|NA
CAWSANTRTVNTEAFF
TGTGCCTGGAGTGCCAATACCCGGACCGTGAACACTGAAGCTTTCTTT
>TRBJ1-2|TRBV2|few|TRBD1
CASGDREAVNGYTF
TGTGCCAGCGGTGACAGGGAGGCGGTGAATGGCTACACCTTC
>TRBJ1-3|TRBV30|NA|TRBD1
CAWSVRGQGGNTIYF
TGTGCCTGGAGTGTCCGTGGACAGGGAGGGAACACCATATATTTT
>TRBJ1-2|TRBV7-9|once|NA
CASSLERYGYTF
TGTGCCAGCAGCTTAGAACGATATGGCTACACCTTC
>TRBJ1-5|TRBV7-3|NA|NA
CASSPGPYQPQHF
TGTGCCAGCAGCCCCGGACCCTATCAGCCCCAGCATTTT
>TRBJ2-7|TRBV11-3|once|TRBD1
CASSLETGDNYEQYF
TGTGCCAGCAGCTTAGAGACAGGGGACAACTACGAGCAGTACTTC
>TRBJ1-3|TRBV6-1|NA|NA
CASRVSMSGNTIYF
TGTGCCAGCAGGGTATCGATGTCTGGAAACACCATATATTTT
>TRBJ1-1|TRBV5-1|NA|NA
CASSLSPGNPEAFF
TGCGCCAGCAGCTTGTCACCAGGGAACCCTGAAGCTTTCTTT
>TRBJ2-2|TRBV12-5|NA|TRBD1
CASAIGTGGVTGELFF
TGTGCTAGTGCTATCGGGACAGGGGGCGTCACCGGGGAGCTGTTTTTT